The 12 T cell receptor beta chains given below trace back to one sample, sequenced in a study of blood T cell repertoires in COVID-19. Produced via immunoSEQ multiplex PCR; TCRdb's table is partial and in-frame only. The table has 100,000 to 150,000 clones, more than 60% seen once. Specimen: peripheral blood. The receptor set was obtained from a man between 65 and 80 years old with acute or convalescent COVID-19.

The CDR3 spells CAINTPGQSTEQYF. Written as DNA, the CDR3 is TGTGCCATCAACACCCCGGGACAATCGACCGAGCAGTACTTC. The chain combines TRBV10-3 with TRBJ2-7; D might be TRBD1 (6 bases). The CDR3 has 14 amino acids. Germline CDR1 is ENHRY and CDR2 is SYGVKD. V was clipped by 7 bases and J by 6 bases, with 19 bases between them.

The rearrangement joins TRBV7-9 to TRBJ1-3; tentative D call: TRBD1 (6 bases). The V end lost 5 bases, the J end lost 2 bases, and 16 bases lay between the germline ends. CDR3 length: 16 amino acids. Germline loops: CDR1 SEHNR, CDR2 FQNEAQ (reference sequence). The DNA of the CDR3 is TGTGCCAGCAGCCCCACAGGGCTCGCCACTGGAAACACCATATATTTT. As protein: CASSPTGLATGNTIYF.

The chain carries TRBV18 and TRBJ1-2, with D perhaps TRBD1 (5 bases). CDR1 is KGHSH, CDR2 LQKENI, per germline. The CDR3 is made up of 16 amino acids. The V end was cut by 2 bases, the J end by 0 bases, with 13 bases between. CDR3 nucleotides: TGTGCCAGCTCACCAGACAGTTGGAGTACTAACTATGGCTACACCTTC. It codes for CASSPDSWSTNYGYTF.

This clone was observed once. The chain carries TRBV2 and TRBJ1-2; 10 bases agree with TRBD1. The CDR3 totals 15 residues. With V trimmed by 4 bases and J by 2 bases, 4 bases remained unmatched. Germline V lookup: CDR1 SNHLY, CDR2 FYNNEI. The CDR3 nucleotides read TGTGCCAGCAGTGCTGGGACAGGGGAGAACTATGGCTACACCTTC. It encodes CASSAGTGENYGYTF.

This clone occurred once. V gene TRBV2 combines with J gene TRBJ2-1; D possibly corresponds to TRBD1 (5 bases). This CDR3 spans 14 amino acids. Germline CDR1 SNHLY, CDR2 FYNNEI. Deletions cut 2 bases from V and 9 bases from J, with 14 bases between. The DNA for the CDR3 is TGTGCCAGCAGTGAATCGACAGATTTGGGTGAGCAGTTCTTC. The encoded protein is CASSESTDLGEQFF. Using reference TRBV2 and TRBJ2-1 for the parts outside the CDR3, the full variable domain is EPEVTQTPSHQVTQMGQEVILRCVPISNHLYFYWYRQILGQKVEFLVSFYNNEISEKSEIFDDQFSVERPDGSNFTLKIRSTKLEDSAMYFCASSESTDLGEQFFGPGTRLTVL.

The gene calls are TRBV7-3 and TRBJ1-2; D not certain. CDR1 and CDR2 (germline): SGHTA, FQGTGA. This CDR3 comprises 13 residues. V lost 5 bases, J lost 4 bases, and 11 bases lay in between. CDR3 sequence reads: CASSPGSGYGYTF. The CDR3 DNA sequence: TGTGCCAGCAGCCCGGGGTCTGGCTATGGCTACACCTTC.

The rearrangement joins TRBV7-2 to TRBJ1-1; TRBD1 is a possible D gene (5 bases). V shed 2 bases and J shed 3 bases, with 13 bases lying between them. This CDR3 has 15 residues. Germline V gives CDR1 SGHTA, CDR2 FQGNSA. This CDR3 is CASSLFQGTDTEAFF. CDR3 DNA: TGTGCCAGCAGCTTATTCCAGGGCACGGACACTGAAGCTTTCTTT. Combining the CDR3 with reference TRBV7-2 and TRBJ1-1 gives the whole variable domain GAGVSQSPSNKVTEKGKDVELRCDPISGHTALYWYRQSLGQGLEFLIYFQGNSAPDKSGLPSDRFSAERTGGSVSTLTIQRTQQEDSAVYLCASSLFQGTDTEAFFGQGTRLTVV.

The rearrangement links TRBV28 to TRBJ2-7; the D is unclear. The CDR3 totals 11 residues. Germline V gives CDR1 MDHEN, CDR2 SYDVKM. V dropped 4 bases and J dropped 4 bases, with 5 bases sitting between them. As DNA, the CDR3 is TGTGCCAGCAGTTCCCAGTACGAGCAGTACTTC. Translated: CASSSQYEQYF. The entire variable domain, with the rest obtained from reference TRBV28 and TRBJ2-7, is as follows: DVKVTQSSRYLVKRTGEKVFLECVQDMDHENMFWYRQDPGLGLRLIYFSYDVKMKEKGDIPEGYSVSREKKERFSLILESASTNQTSMYLCASSSQYEQYFGPGTRLTVT.

This sequence joins TRBV11-2 and TRBJ2-2, with D possibly being TRBD1 (7 bases). This CDR3 spans 17 amino acids. The V gene lost 1 base and the J gene lost 4 bases, with 16 bases spanning the gap. Germline V CDR1 and CDR2: SGHAT, FQNNGV. CDR3 protein: CASSLAGAGGVTGELFF. As DNA, the CDR3 is TGTGCCAGCAGCTTAGCGGGGGCAGGGGGTGTCACCGGGGAGCTGTTTTTT.

The chain has TRBV7-3 and TRBJ2-3; 7 bases align to TRBD1. This CDR3 is built from 13 residues. Unmatched junction bases numbered 8, after V lost 4 bases and J lost 10 bases. Per germline, CDR1 SGHTA and CDR2 FQGTGA. The CDR3 sequence: CASSSTTGPPQYF. CDR3 DNA: TGTGCCAGCAGCTCTACGACAGGGCCCCCGCAGTATTTT.

V is TRBV7-6 and J is TRBJ2-5; 10 nucleotides match TRBD1. V lost 5 bases and J lost 2; bases outside the gene matches: 5. Germline lookup yields CDR1 SGHVS and CDR2 FNYEAQ. CDR3 length: 15 amino acids. The CDR3 nucleotides are TGTGCCAGCAGCGACGTGGGACAGGGGCAAGAGACCCAGTACTTC. Translating gives CASSDVGQGQETQYF.

This clone was detected only once. This chain joins TRBV14 and TRBJ2-3, with a weak D call TRBD2 (6 bases). The V end was cut by 2 bases, the J end by 4 bases, with 16 bases between. Germline values: CDR1 SGHDN, CDR2 FVKESK. The CDR3 runs 16 residues. The CDR3 loop is CASSQKRAGRSDTQYF. The CDR3 region has the DNA TGTGCCAGCAGCCAAAAGCGGGCGGGAAGGTCAGATACGCAGTATTTT.